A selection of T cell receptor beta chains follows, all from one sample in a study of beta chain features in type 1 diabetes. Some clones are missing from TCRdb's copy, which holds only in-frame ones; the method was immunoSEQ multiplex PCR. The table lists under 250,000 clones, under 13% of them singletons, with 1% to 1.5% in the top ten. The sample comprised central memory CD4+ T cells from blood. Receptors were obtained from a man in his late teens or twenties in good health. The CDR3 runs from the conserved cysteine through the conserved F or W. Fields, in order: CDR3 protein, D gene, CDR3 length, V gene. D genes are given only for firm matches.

CSVEGQLQETQYF	.	13	TRBV29-1
CASSLGGNYGYTF	.	13	TRBV27
CASSGGDRGGETQYF	TRBD1	15	TRBV6-6
CSVQKEGNEQFF	.	12	TRBV29-1
CASSDSNSGNTIYF	.	14	TRBV25-1
CASSEVLGDEQYF	.	13	TRBV2
CASSQWEGLNTGELFF	TRBD2	16	TRBV4-2
CAWSVLLGAYEQYF	.	14	TRBV30
CASSLRDGANEQFF	.	14	TRBV11-3
CASSKGQGTMNTEAFF	TRBD1	16	TRBV5-1
CASSSPYGNTEAFF	.	14	TRBV13
CASSVQGVSSNEQFF	TRBD1	15	TRBV9
CATSPNSYEQYF	.	12	TRBV15
CASSSGTGEVGTDTQYF	TRBD1	17	TRBV7-2
CASSLNWGETQYF	.	13	TRBV4-3
CAISTDPGYGDEQYF	.	15	TRBV10-3
CASSFVRDTEAFF	.	13	TRBV7-9
CAWSQGLAGNEQFF	.	14	TRBV30
CASSEDGYGQPQHF	.	14	TRBV2
CASIPGQGIGEQYF	TRBD1	14	TRBV23-1
CASSFVTSGYNEQFF	TRBD2	15	TRBV7-2
CAWLNVGGSLRGDTEAFF	.	18	TRBV30
CASSLSGIRETQYF	TRBD2	14	TRBV28
CASSRAGPGYEQYF	.	14	TRBV6-5
CASSVLAGVGEQYF	TRBD2	14	TRBV9
CASSGGQGSNQPQHF	TRBD1	15	TRBV2
CSVEPGRALVADTQYF	TRBD2	16	TRBV29-1
CASSLSGSNEKLFF	.	14	TRBV27
CSADPGYNEQFF	.	12	TRBV29-1